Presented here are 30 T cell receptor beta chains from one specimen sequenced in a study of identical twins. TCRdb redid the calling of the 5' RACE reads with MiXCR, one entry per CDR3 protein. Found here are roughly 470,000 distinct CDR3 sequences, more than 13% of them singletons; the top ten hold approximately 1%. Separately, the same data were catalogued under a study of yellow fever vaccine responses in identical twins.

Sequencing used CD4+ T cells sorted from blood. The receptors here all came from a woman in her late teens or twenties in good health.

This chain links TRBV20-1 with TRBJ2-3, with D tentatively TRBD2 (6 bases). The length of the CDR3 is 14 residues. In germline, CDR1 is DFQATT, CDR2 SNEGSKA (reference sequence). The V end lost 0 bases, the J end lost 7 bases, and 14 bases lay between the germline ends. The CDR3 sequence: CSARDQGGFNTQYF. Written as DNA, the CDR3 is TGCAGTGCTAGAGATCAAGGAGGGTTTAATACGCAGTATTTT.

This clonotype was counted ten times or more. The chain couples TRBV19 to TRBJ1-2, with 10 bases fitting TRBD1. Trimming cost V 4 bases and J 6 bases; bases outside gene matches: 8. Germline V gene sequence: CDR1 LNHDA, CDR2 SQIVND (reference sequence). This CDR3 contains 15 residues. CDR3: CASSTGQGRPDGYTF. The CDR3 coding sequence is TGTGCCAGTAGTACGGGACAGGGGCGGCCGGATGGCTACACCTTC.

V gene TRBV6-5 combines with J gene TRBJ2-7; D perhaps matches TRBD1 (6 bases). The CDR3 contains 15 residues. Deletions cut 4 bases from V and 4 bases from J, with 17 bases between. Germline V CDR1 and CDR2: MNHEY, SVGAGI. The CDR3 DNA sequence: TGTGCCAGCAGTTCCGGGACACCTACTACTTACGAGCAGTACTTC. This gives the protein CASSSGTPTTYEQYF.

The CDR3 spells CASSIKSAYEQYF. The DNA of the CDR3 is TGTGCCAGTAGTATAAAGAGCGCCTACGAGCAGTACTTC. This chain connects TRBV19 to TRBJ2-7; D is unresolved. The CDR3 runs to 13 residues. Trimming cost V 2 bases and J 2 bases, with 7 bases left between them. The germline V gene encodes CDR1 LNHDA and CDR2 SQIVND (reference sequence).

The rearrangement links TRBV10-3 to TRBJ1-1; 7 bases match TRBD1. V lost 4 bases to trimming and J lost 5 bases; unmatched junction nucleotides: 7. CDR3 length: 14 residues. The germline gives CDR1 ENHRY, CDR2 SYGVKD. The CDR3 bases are TGTGCCATCAGTGTCACAGGGGTGGGGACTGAAGCTTTCTTT. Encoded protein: CAISVTGVGTEAFF.

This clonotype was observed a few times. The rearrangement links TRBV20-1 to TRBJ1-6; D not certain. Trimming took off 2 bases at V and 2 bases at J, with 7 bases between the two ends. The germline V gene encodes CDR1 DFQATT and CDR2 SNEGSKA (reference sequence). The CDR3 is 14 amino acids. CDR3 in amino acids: CSARSVTYNSPLHF. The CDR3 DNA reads TGCAGTGCTAGAAGCGTAACCTATAATTCACCCCTCCACTTT.

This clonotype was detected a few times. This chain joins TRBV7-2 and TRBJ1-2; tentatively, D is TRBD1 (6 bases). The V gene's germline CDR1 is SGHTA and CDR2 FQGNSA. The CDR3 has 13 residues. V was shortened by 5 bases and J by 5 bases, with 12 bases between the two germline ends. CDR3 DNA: TGTGCCAGCAGCCCTGACAGGAAGTATGGCTACACCTTC. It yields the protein CASSPDRKYGYTF.

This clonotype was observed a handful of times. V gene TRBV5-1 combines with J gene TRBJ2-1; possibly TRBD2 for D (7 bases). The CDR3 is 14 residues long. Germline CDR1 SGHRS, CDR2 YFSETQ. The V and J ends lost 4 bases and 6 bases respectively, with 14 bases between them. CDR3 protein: CASSQGTIGNEQFF. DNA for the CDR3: TGCGCCAGCAGCCAGGGGACTATAGGCAATGAGCAGTTCTTC.

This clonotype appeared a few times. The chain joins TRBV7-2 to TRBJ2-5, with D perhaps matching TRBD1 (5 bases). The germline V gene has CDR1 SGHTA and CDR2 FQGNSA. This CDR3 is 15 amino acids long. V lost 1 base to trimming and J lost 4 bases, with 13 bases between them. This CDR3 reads CASSLVALGAETQYF. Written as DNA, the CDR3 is TGTGCCAGCAGCTTAGTTGCGTTAGGGGCAGAGACCCAGTACTTC.

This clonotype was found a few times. CDR3 residues: CAISNPGLGTDTQYF. The CDR3 DNA reads TGTGCCATCAGTAATCCGGGACTAGGTACAGATACGCAGTATTTT. This chain uses TRBV10-3 with TRBJ2-3; TRBD2 matches 8 bases. Germline values: CDR1 ENHRY, CDR2 SYGVKD. There are 15 residues in the CDR3. Trimming cost V 5 bases and J 3 bases; bases outside gene matches: 7.

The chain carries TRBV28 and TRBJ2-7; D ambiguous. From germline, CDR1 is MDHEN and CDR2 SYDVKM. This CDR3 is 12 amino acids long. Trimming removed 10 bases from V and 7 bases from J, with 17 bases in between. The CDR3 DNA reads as TGTGCCACCCGGACGGCGGTATTAGAGCAGTACTTC. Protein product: CATRTAVLEQYF.

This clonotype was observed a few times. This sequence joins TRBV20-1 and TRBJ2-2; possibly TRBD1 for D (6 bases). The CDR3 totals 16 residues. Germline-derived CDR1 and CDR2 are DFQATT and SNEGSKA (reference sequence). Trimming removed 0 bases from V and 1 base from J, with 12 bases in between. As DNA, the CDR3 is TGCAGTGCTAGAGATCAAGGGGGTTGGAACACCGGGGAGCTGTTTTTT. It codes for CSARDQGGWNTGELFF.

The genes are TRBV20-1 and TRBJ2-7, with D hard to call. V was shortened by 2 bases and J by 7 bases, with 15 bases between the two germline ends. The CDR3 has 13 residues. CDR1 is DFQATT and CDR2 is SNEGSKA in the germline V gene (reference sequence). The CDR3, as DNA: TGCAGTGCTAGATCCCCCCCGGGCTGGGAGCAGTACTTC. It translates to CSARSPPGWEQYF.

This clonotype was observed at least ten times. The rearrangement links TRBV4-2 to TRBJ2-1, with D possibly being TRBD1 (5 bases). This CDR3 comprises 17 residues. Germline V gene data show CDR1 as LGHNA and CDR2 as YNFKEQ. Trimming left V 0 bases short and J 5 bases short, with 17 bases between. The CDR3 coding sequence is TGTGCCAGCAGCCAAGAGGCCTCAAGTCCAGGGAACAATGAGCAGTTCTTC. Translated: CASSQEASSPGNNEQFF.

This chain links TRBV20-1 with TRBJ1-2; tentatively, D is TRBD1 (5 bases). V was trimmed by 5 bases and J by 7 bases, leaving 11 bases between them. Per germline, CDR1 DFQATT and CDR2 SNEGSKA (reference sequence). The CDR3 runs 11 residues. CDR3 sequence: CSAAGGVGYTF. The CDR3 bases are TGCAGTGCTGCCGGGGGTGTTGGCTACACCTTC.

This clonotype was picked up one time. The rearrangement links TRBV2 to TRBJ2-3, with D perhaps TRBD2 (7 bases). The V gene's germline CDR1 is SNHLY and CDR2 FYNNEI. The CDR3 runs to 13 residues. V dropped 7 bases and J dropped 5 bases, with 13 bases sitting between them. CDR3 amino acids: CASKGDYGDTQYF. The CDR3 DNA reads TGTGCCAGCAAGGGGGACTATGGAGATACGCAGTATTTT.

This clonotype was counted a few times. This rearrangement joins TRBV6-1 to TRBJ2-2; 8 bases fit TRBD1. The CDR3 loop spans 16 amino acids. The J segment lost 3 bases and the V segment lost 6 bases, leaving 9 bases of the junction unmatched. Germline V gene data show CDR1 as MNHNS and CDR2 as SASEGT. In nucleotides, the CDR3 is TGTGCCAGCAGGCGCCGGACAGGGACGGACACCGGGGAGCTGTTTTTT. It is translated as CASRRRTGTDTGELFF.

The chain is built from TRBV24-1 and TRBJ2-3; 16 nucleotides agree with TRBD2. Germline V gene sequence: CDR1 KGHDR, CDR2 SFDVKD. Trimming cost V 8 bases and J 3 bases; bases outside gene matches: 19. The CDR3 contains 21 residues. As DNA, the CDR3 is TGTGCCACCACACAACCACCTAAACCGGGACTAGCGGGAGGGCCAACAGATACGCAGTATTTT. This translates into CATTQPPKPGLAGGPTDTQYF.

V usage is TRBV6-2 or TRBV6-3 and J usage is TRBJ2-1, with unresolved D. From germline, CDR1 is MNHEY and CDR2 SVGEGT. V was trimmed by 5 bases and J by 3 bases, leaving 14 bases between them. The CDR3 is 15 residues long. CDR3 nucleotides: TGTGCCAGCAGTCCCTCCAGGATGCTCTACAATGAGCAGTTCTTC. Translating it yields CASSPSRMLYNEQFF.

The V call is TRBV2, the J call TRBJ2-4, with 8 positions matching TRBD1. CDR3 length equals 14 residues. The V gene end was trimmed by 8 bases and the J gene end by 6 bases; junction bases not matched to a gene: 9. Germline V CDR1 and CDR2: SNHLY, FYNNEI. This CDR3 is CASFRGQGVNIQYF. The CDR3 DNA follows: TGTGCCAGCTTCCGCGGACAGGGAGTAAACATTCAGTACTTC.

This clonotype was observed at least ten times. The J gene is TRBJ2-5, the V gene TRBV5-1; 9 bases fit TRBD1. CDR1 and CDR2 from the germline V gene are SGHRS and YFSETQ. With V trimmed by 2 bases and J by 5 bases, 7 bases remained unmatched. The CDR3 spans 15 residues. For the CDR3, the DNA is TGCGCCAGCAGCTTAACAGGGGGCGCTTTGGAGACCCAGTACTTC. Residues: CASSLTGGALETQYF.

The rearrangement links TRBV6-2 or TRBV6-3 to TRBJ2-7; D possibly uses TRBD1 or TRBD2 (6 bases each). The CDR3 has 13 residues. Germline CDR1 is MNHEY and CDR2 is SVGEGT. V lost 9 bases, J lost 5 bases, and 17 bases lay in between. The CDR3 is CASSPQGLNEQYF. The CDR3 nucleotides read TGTGCCAGTTCCCCACAGGGACTCAACGAGCAGTACTTC.

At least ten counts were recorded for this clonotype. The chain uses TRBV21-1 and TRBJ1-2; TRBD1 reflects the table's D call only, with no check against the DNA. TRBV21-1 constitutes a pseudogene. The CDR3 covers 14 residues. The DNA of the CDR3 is TGTGCCAGCAGCGCTCGGGACAGGAGCTATGGCTACACCTTC. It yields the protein CASSARDRSYGYTF.

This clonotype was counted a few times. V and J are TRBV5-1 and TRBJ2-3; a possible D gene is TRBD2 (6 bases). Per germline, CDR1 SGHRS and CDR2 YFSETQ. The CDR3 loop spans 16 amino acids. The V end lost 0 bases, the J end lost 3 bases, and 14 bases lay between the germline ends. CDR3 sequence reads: CASSLDGRLGTDTQYF. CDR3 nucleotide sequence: TGCGCCAGCAGCTTGGACGGACGACTAGGTACAGATACGCAGTATTTT.

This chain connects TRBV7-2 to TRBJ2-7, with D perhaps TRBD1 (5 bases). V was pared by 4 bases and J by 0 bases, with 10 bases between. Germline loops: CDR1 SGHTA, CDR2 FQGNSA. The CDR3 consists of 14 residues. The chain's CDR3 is CASSSDSNSYEQYF. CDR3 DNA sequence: TGTGCCAGCAGCTCCGACAGTAACTCCTACGAGCAGTACTTC.

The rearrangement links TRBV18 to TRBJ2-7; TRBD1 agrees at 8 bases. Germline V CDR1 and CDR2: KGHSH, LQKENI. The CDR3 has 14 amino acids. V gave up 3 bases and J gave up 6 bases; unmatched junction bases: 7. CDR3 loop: CASSPSDRAGEQYF. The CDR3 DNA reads TGTGCCAGCTCACCCTCGGACAGGGCTGGCGAGCAGTACTTC.

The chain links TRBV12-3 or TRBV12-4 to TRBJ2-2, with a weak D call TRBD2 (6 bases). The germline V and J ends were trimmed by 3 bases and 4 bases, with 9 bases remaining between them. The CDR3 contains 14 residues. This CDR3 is CASSFRGGTGELFF. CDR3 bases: TGTGCCAGCAGTTTTAGGGGAGGCACCGGGGAGCTGTTTTTT.

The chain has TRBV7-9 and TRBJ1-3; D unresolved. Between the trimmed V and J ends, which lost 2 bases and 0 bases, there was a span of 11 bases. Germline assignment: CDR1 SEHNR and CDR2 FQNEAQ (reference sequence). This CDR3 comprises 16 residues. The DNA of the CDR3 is TGTGCCAGCAGCTTATGGCCACCAAGCTCTGGAAACACCATATATTTT. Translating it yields CASSLWPPSSGNTIYF.

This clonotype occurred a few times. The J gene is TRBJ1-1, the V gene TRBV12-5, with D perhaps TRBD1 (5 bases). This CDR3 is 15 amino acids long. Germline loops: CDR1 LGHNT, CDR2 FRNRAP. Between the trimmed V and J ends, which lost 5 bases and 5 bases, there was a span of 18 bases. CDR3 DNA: TGTGCTAGTGGTGCCTCTCGACTTGGGGGAACTGAAGCTTTCTTT. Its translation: CASGASRLGGTEAFF.

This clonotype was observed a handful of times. CDR3 region: CASSPPIHAGELFF. CDR3 coding DNA: TGTGCCAGCTCACCACCGATCCACGCCGGGGAGCTGTTTTTT. The chain carries TRBV18 and TRBJ2-2; unclear D gene. Germline V gene sequence: CDR1 KGHSH, CDR2 LQKENI. CDR3 length: 14 amino acids. The V and J ends lost 0 bases and 6 bases respectively, with 8 bases between them.